The clone carrying this T cell receptor beta chain showed up just a few times. This sample was taken from a study of T cells in Graves' hyperthyroidism and ophthalmopathy. Amplified regions were TCR beta CDR3 sequences from RNA transcripts. The HTBI set primed first-round TCR CDR3 RT-PCR. TCRdb recomputed calls from the multiplex PCR reads with MiXCR, one row per CDR3 protein. Here the sample spans fewer than 700,000 distinct CDR3 sequences, approximately 17% being singletons. Sequencing was carried out using blood. This clonotype was sampled from a woman between 18 and 29 years old with Graves' ophthalmopathy.

CDR3 residues: CASRLGFGELFF. The CDR3 DNA sequence: TGTGCCAGCAGATTGGGTTTCGGGGAGCTGTTTTTT. The rearrangement uses TRBV6-1 and TRBJ2-2; no reliable D call. The germline V gene has CDR1 MNHNS and CDR2 SASEGT. The CDR3 consists of 12 residues. V gave up 6 bases and J gave up 7 bases, with 9 bases separating them.